Listed below are T cell receptor beta chains from one sample, sequenced in a study of T cells in Graves' hyperthyroidism and ophthalmopathy. TCRdb re-called the multiplex PCR reads through MiXCR, storing one row per CDR3 protein. The sample carries under 450,000 distinct CDR3 sequences, approximately 12% recorded once. Sequences were obtained from blood. These receptors were taken from a man aged 25 to 40 with Graves' hyperthyroidism that later progressed to Graves' ophthalmopathy. Both conserved end residues are part of each CDR3. D genes are given only for firm matches. The size of a clone is reported for some rows only, either as once, few or many, or as a class for expanded clones.

TRBJ2-1 | TRBD2 | TRBV15 | few | CATSRRGGPHNEQFF | TGTGCCACCAGCCGACGGGGGGGCCCCCACAATGAGCAGTTCTTC
TRBJ2-3 | . | TRBV4-1 | . | CASSQDPLPGTDTQYF | TGCGCCAGCAGCCAAGATCCCCTTCCGGGCACAGATACGCAGTATTTT
TRBJ1-1 | . | TRBV6-5 | few | CASSYLRTEAFF | TGTGCCAGCAGTTATTTGAGGACTGAAGCTTTCTTT
TRBJ2-7 | TRBD1 | TRBV5-1 | many | CASSSGTDFYEQYF | TGCGCCAGCAGCTCCGGGACAGACTTCTACGAGCAGTACTTC
TRBJ1-5 | . | TRBV20-1 | few | CSARVANQPQHF | TGCAGTGCTAGAGTAGCCAATCAGCCCCAGCATTTT
TRBJ2-3 | TRBD2 | TRBV3-1 | many | CASSQVASGGTDTQYF | TGTGCCAGCAGCCAAGTAGCCAGCGGGGGCACAGATACGCAGTATTTT
TRBJ2-1 | TRBD1 | TRBV7-3 | many | CASSRDRNNEQFF | TGTGCCAGCAGCCGGGACAGGAACAATGAGCAGTTCTTC
TRBJ2-1 | . | TRBV7-9 | few | CASLGWYEQFF | TGTGCCAGCTTGGGGTGGTATGAGCAGTTCTTC
TRBJ1-5 | . | TRBV10-1 | . | CANRPGGNQPQHF | TGCGCCAACAGACCAGGGGGCAATCAGCCCCAGCATTTT
TRBJ2-1 | TRBD2 | TRBV28 | many | CASSLAGPGHEQFF | TGTGCCAGCAGCCTAGCGGGCCCAGGGCATGAGCAGTTCTTC
TRBJ2-5 | . | TRBV6-5 | many | CASSYSRGKETQYF | TGTGCCAGCAGTTACTCTCGGGGGAAAGAGACCCAGTACTTC
TRBJ2-7 | TRBD2 | TRBV5-5 | few | CASSLYLAGGTSYEQYF | TGTGCCAGCAGCTTGTATTTGGCGGGGGGCACTTCCTACGAGCAGTACTTC
TRBJ2-7 | TRBD2 | TRBV28 | . | CASSFWGLAGGPSYEQYF | TGTGCCAGCAGTTTTTGGGGACTAGCGGGGGGCCCGTCCTACGAGCAGTACTTC